The T cell receptor (beta chain) under discussion was sequenced for a study of T-cell reconstitution after alpha-beta-depleted transplantation in children (dated by TCRdb to about 2016). Notes on the research overall: The study quantitatively tracked T-cell immune reconstitution after TCRalphabeta/CD19-depleted allogeneic hematopoietic cell transplantation in children using TCR repertoire profiling. Overall study outcomes, separate from this receptor: The apparently early alphabetaT-cell count recovery about two months after transplant was reportedly dependent on only several hundred rapidly expanded clones derived from non-depleted graft cells. In some patients, the high TCRbeta diversity seen at day 60 was put down to recipient T cells and intrathymic progenitors that had survived conditioning. The frequencies of hyperexpanded clones fell over the following months, and after one year, T-cell counts and TCRbeta diversity were mostly attributed to newly produced T cells.

In this sample, this clonotype turned up a few times. The target of this receptor is not known. Base quality data are lacking; no much larger clone is found one base away. Trimming removed 6 bases from V and 8 bases from J, leaving 17 bases between the germline ends. From the germline V gene, CDR1 is MNHNS and CDR2 is SASEGT. The CDR3 runs 14 residues from the cysteine to the phenylalanine. Just CDR3 DNA is preserved here, 42 bases in frame from base 1. The library was built by means of PCR. The listed sequencing device is Illumina HiSeq 2500. Molecular barcoding was employed in the preparation of TCR libraries, with unique molecular identifiers being used to normalize TCRbeta repertoire quantification. Through fastp at Q25 and MiXCR, TCRdb rebuilt clones from the public reads, retaining in-frame beta chains. CDR3 protein duplicates are merged, each entry listing the most common genes and DNA. This sample is represented by 180,000 or so distinct CDR3 sequences; 6.3% of them were singletons. The leading ten clones occupy roughly 4.5% of the sample.

This specimen's treatment or condition label, interpreted: allogeneic hematopoietic cell transplantation with graft depleted of TCRalphabeta T cells and CD19 B cells. Transplant recipients were children who received TCRalphabeta/CD19-depleted allogeneic hematopoietic cell grafts. The chain couples TRBV6-1 to TRBJ2-1; tentative D gene TRBD1, with 5 bases matching. The sequenced sample was PBMCs, obtained before TCRalphabeta/CD19-depleted stem cell transplant. The origin of this receptor is a girl under three years old with combined immunodeficiency, due to receive a stem cell transplant. The CDR3 here reads CASSRTPSGDEQFF. The DNA sequence is as follows: TGTGCCAGCAGCCGGACACCTTCGGGCGATGAGCAGTTCTTC.